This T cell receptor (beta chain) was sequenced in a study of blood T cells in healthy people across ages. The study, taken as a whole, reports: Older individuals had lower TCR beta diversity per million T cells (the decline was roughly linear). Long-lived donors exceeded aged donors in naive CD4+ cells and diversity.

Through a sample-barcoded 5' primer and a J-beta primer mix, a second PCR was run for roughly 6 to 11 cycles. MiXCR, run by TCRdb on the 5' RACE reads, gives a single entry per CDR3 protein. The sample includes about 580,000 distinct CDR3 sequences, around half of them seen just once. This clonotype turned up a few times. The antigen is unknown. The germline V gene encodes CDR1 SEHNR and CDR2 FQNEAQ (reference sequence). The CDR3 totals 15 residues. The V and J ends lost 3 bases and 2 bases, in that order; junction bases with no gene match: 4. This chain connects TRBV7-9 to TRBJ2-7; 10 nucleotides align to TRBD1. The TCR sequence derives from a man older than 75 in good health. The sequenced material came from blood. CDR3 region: CASSFMGQGTYEQYF. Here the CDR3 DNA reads TGTGCCAGCAGCTTTATGGGACAGGGGACCTACGAGCAGTACTTC.